Each of the 25 T cell receptor beta chains below was sequenced from the same sample in a study of blood T cell repertoires in COVID-19. The method was immunoSEQ multiplex PCR; TCRdb's version includes in-frame clones alone and lacks a portion of them. The sample includes some 250,000 clones, approximately 83% seen only once; the top ten take less than 4%. Material for sequencing was peripheral blood. These receptors were collected from a woman in her 30s who had recovered from COVID-19.

The chain recombines TRBV6-5 with TRBJ2-7, with 8 bases fitting TRBD1. V lost 0 bases, J lost 8 bases, and 6 bases stayed unmatched. This CDR3 has 14 residues. Germline V gene data show CDR1 as MNHEY and CDR2 as SVGAGI. The CDR3 loop is CASSYSVGQGKQYF. CDR3 DNA: TGTGCCAGCAGTTACTCCGTCGGACAGGGAAAGCAGTACTTC.

This sequence joins TRBV7-2 and TRBJ1-3; D is unclear. With 4 bases removed from V and 2 bases from J, the gap between germline ends came to 12 bases. In germline, CDR1 is SGHTA, CDR2 FQGNSA. This CDR3 region has 15 residues. The CDR3 sequence is CASSYSGVAGNTIYF. Written as DNA, the CDR3 is TGTGCCAGCAGCTACAGCGGGGTGGCTGGAAACACCATATATTTT.

This rearrangement joins TRBV2 to TRBJ2-1; 8 bases are a match to TRBD1. Germline trimming cut 5 bases from V and 4 bases from J; bases unmatched to any gene: 10. The CDR3 runs to 16 residues. In germline, CDR1 is SNHLY, CDR2 FYNNEI. Here the CDR3 reads CASSKDRVSSYNEQFF. For the CDR3, the DNA is TGTGCCAGCAGTAAGGACAGGGTATCGTCTTACAATGAGCAGTTCTTC.

This chain joins TRBV6-2 or TRBV6-3 and TRBJ1-6; D is uncertain. This CDR3 comprises 14 residues. From germline, CDR1 is MNHEY and CDR2 SVGEGT. V was clipped by 2 bases and J by 9 bases, with 11 bases between them. CDR3 DNA: TGTGCCAGCAGTTACGGGCAGCTGGGTTCACCCCTCCACTTT. Translation gives CASSYGQLGSPLHF.

This clone was found once. The chain employs TRBV18 and TRBJ1-2; weak D call: TRBD1 (6 bases). Deletions cut 1 base from V and 2 bases from J, with 8 bases between. Germline lookup yields CDR1 KGHSH and CDR2 LQKENI. CDR3 length: 14 amino acids. CDR3: CASSPLGQNYGYTF. The CDR3 bases are TGTGCCAGCTCACCACTCGGACAGAACTATGGCTACACCTTC. Looking up the rest from reference TRBV18 and TRBJ1-2 gives the full variable domain: NAGVMQNPRHLVRRRGQEARLRCSPMKGHSHVYWYRQLPEEGLKFMVYLQKENIIDESGMPKERFSAEFPKEGPSILRIQQVVRGDSAAYFCASSPLGQNYGYTFGSGTRLTVV.

A single count supports this clone. The chain combines TRBV5-1 with TRBJ1-1; the match to TRBD1 covers 7 bases. The V gene end was trimmed by 3 bases and the J gene end by 1 base; junction bases not matched to a gene: 9. Germline values: CDR1 SGHRS, CDR2 YFSETQ. CDR3 length: 16 residues. The CDR3 loop reads CASSWARTGGNTEAFF. The CDR3 DNA sequence: TGCGCCAGCAGCTGGGCAAGGACAGGAGGGAACACTGAAGCTTTCTTT. Using reference TRBV5-1 and TRBJ1-1 for the parts outside the CDR3, the full variable domain is KAGVTQTPRYLIKTRGQQVTLSCSPISGHRSVSWYQQTPGQGLQFLFEYFSETQRNKGNFPGRFSGRQFSNSRSEMNVSTLELGDSALYLCASSWARTGGNTEAFFGQGTRLTVV.

V and J are TRBV18 and TRBJ2-5; perhaps TRBD1 as D (5 bases). This CDR3 is 14 amino acids long. V was clipped by 1 base and J by 4 bases, with 10 bases between them. Germline lookup yields CDR1 KGHSH and CDR2 LQKENI. CDR3 sequence (DNA): TGTGCCAGCTCACCACGCGGCAGGGCAGAGACCCAGTACTTC. It codes for CASSPRGRAETQYF.

This clone was counted only a few times. The chain links TRBV3-1 (or the pseudogene TRBV3-2) to TRBJ1-1; D is undetermined. CDR1 and CDR2 (germline): LGHDT, YNNKEL (reference sequence). This CDR3 is 14 amino acids long. The germline V and J ends were trimmed by 4 bases and 9 bases, with 18 bases remaining between them. The CDR3 is CASSPTGGLRKAFF. For the CDR3, the DNA is TGTGCCAGCAGCCCCACCGGTGGACTTCGGAAAGCTTTCTTT.

This clone was picked up a small number of times. This rearrangement joins TRBV18 to TRBJ1-1; 12 nucleotides align to TRBD1. Germline trimming cut 5 bases from V and 5 bases from J; bases unmatched to any gene: 12. CDR1 and CDR2 from the germline V gene are KGHSH and LQKENI. The CDR3 extends over 17 amino acids. The CDR3: CASSLGTPGQGATEAFF. As DNA, the CDR3 is TGTGCCAGCTCATTGGGCACACCGGGACAGGGGGCTACTGAAGCTTTCTTT.

The V gene is TRBV4-2, the J gene TRBJ1-4; D remains ambiguous. CDR3 size: 16 residues. CDR1 and CDR2 from the germline V gene are LGHNA and YNFKEQ. V lost 4 bases and J lost 0, with 12 bases in between. CDR3 region: CASSRNSGATNEKLFF. The CDR3 DNA sequence: TGTGCCAGCAGCCGCAATTCAGGCGCAACTAATGAAAAACTGTTTTTT.

This chain uses TRBV6-6 with TRBJ1-3; D is uncertain. V lost 0 bases and J lost 0, with 9 bases in between. From germline, CDR1 is MNHNY and CDR2 SVGAGI (reference sequence). The CDR3 loop spans 16 amino acids. Written as DNA, the CDR3 is TGTGCCAGCAGTTACTCAGAGTGGTACTCTGGAAACACCATATATTTT. Translation gives CASSYSEWYSGNTIYF.

The chain employs TRBV4-2 and TRBJ2-1, with D possibly matching TRBD2 (6 bases). V lost 0 bases to trimming and J lost 2 bases, with 8 bases between them. Germline CDR1 is LGHNA and CDR2 is YNFKEQ. CDR3 length: 15 amino acids. The CDR3 reads CASSQERGTYNEQFF. The CDR3 region has the DNA TGTGCCAGCAGCCAAGAGCGGGGAACCTACAATGAGCAGTTCTTC.

This sequence joins TRBV28 and TRBJ1-1; D gene unclear. CDR3 length: 14 residues. The germline V and J ends were trimmed by 1 base and 0 bases, with 6 bases remaining between them. Germline CDR1 and CDR2: MDHEN and SYDVKM. The CDR3 here is CASSLYTLNTEAFF. DNA of the CDR3: TGTGCCAGCAGTTTATACACCTTGAACACTGAAGCTTTCTTT.

Details on this clone: The same CDR3 also results from other DNA sequences found in this sample. V usage is TRBV19 and J usage is TRBJ1-6; 8 nucleotides align to TRBD1. The trim removed 7 bases at V and 4 bases at J, leaving 15 bases unmatched. The CDR3 is made up of 18 amino acids. Germline V gene data show CDR1 as LNHDA and CDR2 as SQIVND (reference sequence). The CDR3 DNA is TGTGCCAGTACCTGGACAGGGAAAAGCAGCTCTTATAATTCACCCCTCCACTTT. Protein product: CASTWTGKSSSYNSPLHF.

The V call is TRBV21-1, the J call TRBJ2-4; the table's D call, TRBD1, was not checked against the DNA. TRBV21-1 is labeled a pseudogene. The CDR3 covers 16 residues. The CDR3 nucleotides are TGTGCCAGCAGCAAGGCTTTGGGACACGCCAAAAACATTCAGTACTTC. It encodes CASSKALGHAKNIQYF.

V usage is TRBV6-5 and J usage is TRBJ1-1; unclear D gene. Trimming left V 6 bases short and J 4 bases short, with 15 bases between. CDR1 MNHEY and CDR2 SVGAGI come from the germline V gene. The CDR3 runs 14 residues. CDR3 nucleotides: TGTGCCAGCAGACCCGCCGGGGTTGTCACTGAAGCTTTCTTT. This encodes CASRPAGVVTEAFF.

The J gene is TRBJ1-1, the V gene TRBV11-2; 7 nucleotides match TRBD1. V trimming: 1 base; J trimming: 6 bases; junction bases outside the gene matches: 5. The length of the CDR3 is 14 residues. CDR1 is SGHAT and CDR2 is FQNNGV in the germline V gene. The CDR3 sequence: CASSLVGGRAEAFF. The CDR3 DNA follows: TGTGCCAGCAGCTTAGTAGGGGGCAGGGCTGAAGCTTTCTTT.

This clone is a singleton in its sample. The CDR3 DNA sequence: TGTGCCAGCAGTGAAGCGCTTCCGTCTAGCAGTAGCAATCAGCCCCAGCATTTT. Amino acids: CASSEALPSSSSNQPQHF. This chain uses TRBV6-1 with TRBJ1-5; D is undetermined. CDR1 and CDR2 (germline): MNHNS, SASEGT. Trimming stripped 0 bases from V and 0 bases from J, with 15 bases between. The CDR3 consists of 18 residues.

The DNA of the CDR3 is TGTGCCAGCAGCTACGGCAATACTATAGAAGCTTTCTTT. It specifies CASSYGNTIEAFF. The V gene is TRBV5-6, the J gene TRBJ1-1, with D unresolved. V was cut by 3 bases and J by 8 bases, with 14 bases left in between. The CDR3 loop spans 13 amino acids. Per germline, CDR1 SGHDT and CDR2 YYEEEE.

The rearrangement joins TRBV18 to TRBJ2-2; D might be TRBD1 (6 bases). The germline V and J ends were trimmed by 6 bases and 4 bases, with 15 bases remaining between them. The CDR3 is made up of 15 amino acids. Germline V gene data show CDR1 as KGHSH and CDR2 as LQKENI. CDR3: CASSPNRVGTGELFF. CDR3 nucleotides: TGTGCCAGCTCCCCTAACAGGGTTGGCACCGGGGAGCTGTTTTTT.

This clone was seen only once. The chain has TRBV7-9 and TRBJ2-2; the D gene is possibly TRBD2 (5 bases). V lost 4 bases, J lost 4 bases, and 13 bases lay in between. The germline V gene encodes CDR1 SEHNR and CDR2 FQNEAQ (reference sequence). CDR3 length: 15 amino acids. The CDR3 here is CASSWTGKFTGELFF. In DNA form, the CDR3 reads TGTGCCAGCAGCTGGACCGGGAAATTCACCGGGGAGCTGTTTTTT. Filled out from reference TRBV7-9 and TRBJ2-2, the complete variable domain reads DTGVSQNPRHKITKRGQNVTFRCDPISEHNRLYWYRQTLGQGPEFLTYFQNEAQLEKSRLLSDRFSAERPKGSFSTLEIQRTEQGDSAMYLCASSWTGKFTGELFFGEGSRLTVL.

CDR3 region: CASSPTSGGPYNEQFF. In DNA form, the CDR3 reads TGTGCCAGCAGTCCAACTAGCGGGGGGCCCTACAATGAGCAGTTCTTC. The rearrangement joins TRBV11-2 to TRBJ2-1; 12 nucleotides align to TRBD2. CDR3 length equals 16 residues. Germline CDR1 is SGHAT and CDR2 is FQNNGV. With V trimmed by 6 bases and J by 2 bases, 5 bases remained unmatched.

The gene calls are TRBV6-6 and TRBJ1-2, with 11 nucleotides matching TRBD1. The V gene's germline CDR1 is MNHNY and CDR2 SVGAGI (reference sequence). J was trimmed by 5 bases and V by 5 bases; bases with no gene match: 13. The CDR3 length is 17 residues. CDR3 sequence reads: CASSPPRTGGVKYGYTF. The CDR3 DNA reads as TGTGCCAGCAGTCCCCCCCGGACAGGGGGCGTAAAGTATGGCTACACCTTC.

The V and J genes are TRBV20-1 and TRBJ1-4; possibly TRBD1 for D (5 bases). CDR3 length: 13 residues. Germline V CDR1 and CDR2: DFQATT, SNEGSKA (reference sequence). V gave up 3 bases and J gave up 8 bases, with 13 bases separating them. The CDR3 bases are TGCAGTGCTAGTGCGGGGGTTGGCGAAAAACTGTTTTTT. It codes for CSASAGVGEKLFF.

J is TRBJ1-2 and V is TRBV7-2; D is undetermined. The CDR3 is made up of 16 amino acids. Trimming stripped 1 base from V and 8 bases from J, with 20 bases between. Germline-derived CDR1 and CDR2 are SGHTA and FQGNSA. CDR3 sequence (DNA): TGTGCCAGCAGCTTAGTCCAGATACCCAGCACGGGGGGCTACACCTTC. This codes for CASSLVQIPSTGGYTF.